A single sample is the source of the 17 T cell receptor beta chains below, sequenced in a study of control samples from healthy donors and cancer patients. Only in-frame clones appear in the TCRdb table, and some are missing; sequencing was by immunoSEQ multiplex PCR. Of over 150,000 clones listed, roughly 91% are singletons. Sequenced: blood. These receptors were obtained from a man between 18 and 29 years old in good health.

This chain connects TRBV29-1 to TRBJ1-5; the D is unclear. CDR1 SQVTM and CDR2 ANQGSEA come from the germline V gene. V was pared by 7 bases and J by 1 base, with 14 bases between. This CDR3 comprises 14 residues. In DNA, the CDR3 is TGCAGCGAAGGACTGAAATGGAGCAATCAGCCCCAGCATTTT. It encodes CSEGLKWSNQPQHF.

In its sample, this clone was seen once. This chain links TRBV13 with TRBJ2-3; either TRBD1 or TRBD2 may supply D (5 bases each). Per germline, CDR1 PRHDT and CDR2 FYEKMQ (reference sequence). Deletions cut 3 bases from V and 5 bases from J, with 9 bases between. The CDR3 length is 13 residues. This CDR3 is CASSFLGEDTQYF. The CDR3 bases are TGTGCCAGCAGCTTTTTGGGGGAAGATACGCAGTATTTT.

The chain couples TRBV2 to TRBJ2-7; TRBD1 agrees at 11 bases. This CDR3 comprises 15 residues. Looked up from germline, CDR1 is SNHLY and CDR2 is FYNNEI. J gave up 3 bases and V 3 bases, and 4 bases lay outside the gene matches. CDR3: CASSEDRGLNYEQYF. The CDR3 DNA is TGTGCCAGCAGTGAGGACAGGGGGCTGAACTACGAGCAGTACTTC.

V usage is TRBV2 and J usage is TRBJ1-1; possibly TRBD1 for D (5 bases). Germline values: CDR1 SNHLY, CDR2 FYNNEI. The CDR3 sequence is 11 residues long. The V end lost 10 bases, the J end lost 6 bases, and 12 bases lay between the germline ends. CDR3 coding DNA: TGTGCCACTCCTCAGGGCGCTGAAGCTTTCTTT. Protein: CATPQGAEAFF. The variable domain in full, completed from reference TRBV2 and TRBJ1-1, reads EPEVTQTPSHQVTQMGQEVILRCVPISNHLYFYWYRQILGQKVEFLVSFYNNEISEKSEIFDDQFSVERPDGSNFTLKIRSTKLEDSAMYFCATPQGAEAFFGQGTRLTVV.

This sequence joins TRBV3-1 (or the pseudogene TRBV3-2) and TRBJ2-6; tentatively, D is TRBD2 (7 bases). Trimming took off 4 bases at V and 2 bases at J, with 18 bases between the two ends. This CDR3 region has 18 residues. CDR1 and CDR2 (germline): LGHDT, YNNKEL (reference sequence). In DNA, the CDR3 is TGTGCCAGCAGCCCGATGGGAGGGGGGCTCGCTGGGGCCAACGTCCTGACTTTC. As protein: CASSPMGGGLAGANVLTF.

The CDR3 loop is CASSWTSRSGETQYF. CDR3 DNA: TGTGCCAGCAGTTGGACTAGTAGATCGGGTGAGACCCAGTACTTC. This sequence joins TRBV6-5 and TRBJ2-5; TRBD2 aligns across 7 bases. V lost 4 bases, J lost 5 bases, and 10 bases stayed unmatched. From germline, CDR1 is MNHEY and CDR2 SVGAGI. The CDR3 runs 15 residues.

This chain joins TRBV5-1 and TRBJ2-2, with D hard to call. Trimming removed 5 bases from V and 2 bases from J, with 10 bases in between. The CDR3 covers 14 residues. Germline CDR1 and CDR2: SGHRS and YFSETQ. The CDR3 loop is CASRSGVNTGELFF. CDR3 sequence (DNA): TGCGCCAGCAGGTCCGGCGTAAACACCGGGGAGCTGTTTTTT.

The J gene is TRBJ2-2, the V gene TRBV5-1, with no clear D. V lost 2 bases, J lost 4 bases, and 9 bases lay in between. Germline CDR1 SGHRS, CDR2 YFSETQ. This CDR3 contains 14 residues. CDR3 sequence: CASSFAAVTGELFF. DNA for the CDR3: TGCGCCAGCAGCTTCGCCGCGGTCACCGGGGAGCTGTTTTTT.

CDR3 in DNA: TGTGCCAGCAGCTTGGCGGTGTCTCGGAAATCCAGTCAGCCCCAGCATTTT. It yields the protein CASSLAVSRKSSQPQHF. The V and J genes are TRBV5-8 and TRBJ1-5; D uncertain. This CDR3 region has 17 residues. Germline lookup yields CDR1 SGHTS and CDR2 YDEGEE. V was shortened by 0 bases and J by 6 bases, with 19 bases between the two germline ends.

The count of this clone is one. The chain employs TRBV20-1 and TRBJ1-5; 7 bases align to TRBD1. CDR1 DFQATT and CDR2 SNEGSKA come from the germline V gene (reference sequence). The CDR3 has 15 residues. V lost 3 bases, J lost 5 bases, and 10 bases stayed unmatched. CDR3 sequence reads: CSASPDRAGDQPQHF. For the CDR3, the DNA is TGCAGTGCTAGTCCTGACAGGGCCGGGGATCAGCCCCAGCATTTT.

The chain combines TRBV27 with TRBJ2-3, with TRBD1 as a possible D gene (5 bases). V gave up 5 bases and J gave up 5 bases, with 11 bases separating them. CDR3 size: 13 residues. Looked up from germline, CDR1 is MNHEY and CDR2 is SMNVEV (reference sequence). The CDR3 reads CASSPNGQDTQYF. In DNA, the CDR3 is TGTGCCAGCAGTCCCAACGGACAAGATACGCAGTATTTT.

The chain has TRBV5-1 and TRBJ1-2; maybe TRBD1 (5 bases). Germline V CDR1 and CDR2: SGHRS, YFSETQ. Trimming removed 1 base at V and 1 base at J, with 11 bases between. The CDR3 runs to 15 residues. The CDR3 reads CASSLRQGSNYGYTF. CDR3 DNA sequence: TGCGCCAGCAGCTTGAGGCAGGGTAGTAACTATGGCTACACCTTC.

The chain combines TRBV7-3 with TRBJ2-7; no clear D gene. Germline loops: CDR1 SGHTA, CDR2 FQGTGA. The V end lost 4 bases, the J end lost 6 bases, and 13 bases lay between the germline ends. This CDR3 spans 13 amino acids. The CDR3 sequence is CASSSGSWGEQYF. CDR3 DNA: TGTGCCAGCAGCTCCGGTTCTTGGGGCGAGCAGTACTTC.

This chain connects TRBV7-2 to TRBJ2-1; 7 nucleotides line up with TRBD1. Germline V gene sequence: CDR1 SGHTA, CDR2 FQGNSA. Germline trimming cut 4 bases from V and 10 bases from J; bases unmatched to any gene: 10. The length of the CDR3 is 14 residues. This CDR3 reads CASSWTQGVEEQFF. Written as DNA, the CDR3 is TGTGCCAGCAGCTGGACCCAGGGGGTGGAGGAGCAGTTCTTC.

V gene TRBV7-6 combines with J gene TRBJ2-7, with unresolved D. The CDR3 is 13 residues long. The V end was cut by 3 bases, the J end by 5 bases, with 11 bases between. The germline CDR1 and CDR2 sequences are SGHVS and FNYEAQ. CDR3 region: CASSFSKSDEQYF. CDR3 bases: TGTGCCAGCAGCTTCAGTAAATCCGACGAGCAGTACTTC. Based on the CDR3 plus reference TRBV7-6 and TRBJ2-7, the full variable domain is GAGVSQSPRYKVTKRGQDVALRCDPISGHVSLYWYRQALGQGPEFLTYFNYEAQQDKSGLPNDRFSAERPEGSISTLTIQRTEQRDSAMYRCASSFSKSDEQYFGPGTRLTVT.

The CDR3 coding sequence is TGTGCCAGCAGCCAAGGACGTGGGGGGGCCTCAAATGAGCAGTTCTTC. Protein sequence: CASSQGRGGASNEQFF. The chain joins TRBV3-1 (or the pseudogene TRBV3-2) to TRBJ2-1; D might be TRBD2 (7 bases). Between the trimmed V and J ends, which lost 1 base and 7 bases, there was a span of 17 bases. Germline CDR1 reads LGHDT; CDR2 reads YNNKEL (reference sequence). This CDR3 contains 16 residues.

The V and J genes are TRBV5-1 and TRBJ1-4; D unclear. The CDR3 extends over 13 amino acids. Per the germline V gene, CDR1 is SGHRS and CDR2 is YFSETQ. V dropped 6 bases and J dropped 3 bases, with 9 bases sitting between them. The DNA for the CDR3 is TGCGCCAGCACCTCCGCGCCTAATGAAAAACTGTTTTTT. This translates into CASTSAPNEKLFF.